The 31 T cell receptor beta chains presented below share a single source sample, sequenced in a study of T-cell memory formation after mild COVID-19. A single record per CDR3 protein comes from TCRdb applying MiXCR to the 5' RACE reads. The sample carries about 500,000 distinct CDR3 sequences, about a fifth recorded once. The specimen was PBMCs or a T cell subset sorted from them (not recorded which). The receptors come from an adult woman who had mild COVID-19 (a few samples of this study predate the infection). Cell type and time point are not known.

This clonotype was observed a few times. The genes are TRBV4-3 and TRBJ2-5; tentative D call: TRBD2 (6 bases). Germline assignment: CDR1 LGHNA and CDR2 YSLEER. The ends were cut back, 1 base at V and 2 bases at J, with 14 bases in the middle. CDR3 length: 16 residues. CDR3 nucleotide sequence: TGCGCCAGCAGCCAAGTCTTGGGCGCGGGACAAGAGACCCAGTACTTC. Amino acid sequence: CASSQVLGAGQETQYF.

The V and J genes are TRBV12-3 or TRBV12-4 and TRBJ2-4, with a tentative D call TRBD1 (6 bases). This CDR3 has 16 residues. V dropped 6 bases and J dropped 5 bases, with 20 bases sitting between them. In nucleotides, the CDR3 is TGTGCCAGCAGCGCAGGGGCGCTACGACGCCAAAACATTCAGTACTTC. This translates into CASSAGALRRQNIQYF.

The rearrangement joins TRBV12-5 to TRBJ1-1; D gene uncertain. Germline lookup yields CDR1 LGHNT and CDR2 FRNRAP. This CDR3 is 12 amino acids long. Trimming shortened V by 1 base and J by 10 bases, and 10 bases separated the two germline ends. CDR3 bases: TGTGCTAGTGGTTTGGATTGGACGAGAGCTTTCTTT. Translating gives CASGLDWTRAFF. The full variable domain, with the rest looked up from reference TRBV12-5 and TRBJ1-1, is DARVTQTPRHKVTEMGQEVTMRCQPILGHNTVFWYRQTMMQGLELLAYFRNRAPLDDSGMPKDRFSAEMPDATLATLKIQPSEPRDSAVYFCASGLDWTRAFFGQGTRLTVV.

Only a few counts were recorded for this clonotype. The genes are TRBV30 and TRBJ2-7; D is uncertain. CDR3 length: 15 amino acids. Germline CDR1 is GTSNPN and CDR2 is SVGIG (reference sequence). V was clipped by 2 bases and J by 0 bases, with 14 bases between them. The CDR3 region is CAWSSTFSSSYEQYF. As DNA, the CDR3 is TGTGCCTGGAGTTCAACCTTTTCGAGCTCCTACGAGCAGTACTTC.

This chain connects TRBV5-4 to TRBJ2-5; perhaps TRBD1 as D (6 bases). Looked up from germline, CDR1 is SGHNT and CDR2 is YYREEE (reference sequence). V was shortened by 2 bases and J by 2 bases, with 10 bases between the two germline ends. The CDR3 is 14 residues long. CDR3 residues: CASSFMDSQETQYF. CDR3 bases: TGTGCCAGCAGCTTTATGGACAGTCAAGAGACCCAGTACTTC.

This clonotype was seen more than once but under ten times. The V gene is TRBV4-1, the J gene TRBJ1-1; no reliable D call. The germline CDR1 and CDR2 sequences are MGHRA and YSYEKL. Trimming shortened V by 0 bases and J by 3 bases, and 8 bases separated the two germline ends. The CDR3 has 14 amino acids. The CDR3: CASSQEGPYTEAFF. The CDR3, as DNA: TGCGCCAGCAGCCAAGAAGGCCCGTACACTGAAGCTTTCTTT.

The V call is TRBV24-1, the J call TRBJ2-1; 14 positions agree with TRBD2. CDR1 is KGHDR and CDR2 is SFDVKD in the germline V gene. This CDR3 is built from 19 residues. V was pared by 2 bases and J by 4 bases, with 9 bases of the junction left unmatched. DNA for the CDR3: TGTGCCACCAGTGATTCCCAGACTAGCGGGAGGGCCTTATACAATGAGCAGTTCTTC. Its protein is CATSDSQTSGRALYNEQFF.

The chain uses TRBV7-9 and TRBJ2-5; 8 bases are shared with TRBD2. Germline V gene lookup returns CDR1 SEHNR and CDR2 FQNEAQ (reference sequence). The length of the CDR3 is 15 residues. V lost 2 bases and J lost 5; bases outside the gene matches: 7. CDR3 in DNA: TGTGCCAGCAGCTTAACCGGGGGGGCCTCGGAGACCCAGTACTTC. Protein sequence: CASSLTGGASETQYF.

This clonotype was detected only a few times. The rearrangement links TRBV7-3 to TRBJ2-1; 7 bases map to TRBD2. Per the germline V gene, CDR1 is SGHTA and CDR2 is FQGTGA. V lost 4 bases, J lost 7 bases, and 4 bases stayed unmatched. This CDR3 spans 13 amino acids. The CDR3 DNA reads as TGTGCCAGCAGCTCGTGGGAGGGTAATGAGCAGTTCTTC. It is translated as CASSSWEGNEQFF. Full variable domain (rest looked up from reference TRBV7-3 and TRBJ2-1): GAGVSQTPSNKVTEKGKYVELRCDPISGHTALYWYRQSLGQGPEFLIYFQGTGAADDSGLPNDRFFAVRPEGSVSTLKIQRTERGDSAVYLCASSSWEGNEQFFGPGTRLTVL.

The chain uses TRBV3-1 and TRBJ2-1; D not certain. The CDR3 consists of 14 residues. The germline V gene has CDR1 LGHDT and CDR2 YNNKEL (reference sequence). Trimming cost V 3 bases and J 5 bases, with 11 bases left between them. CDR3: CASSQSTAHNEQFF. The CDR3 DNA follows: TGTGCCAGCAGCCAGTCGACGGCCCACAATGAGCAGTTCTTC.

The V gene is TRBV9, the J gene TRBJ1-3; the D gene is possibly TRBD1 (5 bases). CDR1 SGDLS and CDR2 YYNGEE come from the germline V gene. This CDR3 comprises 17 residues. Deletions cut 0 bases from V and 2 bases from J, with 15 bases between. The CDR3 DNA is TGTGCCAGCAGCGTAGATCCAGGGAAGAGCACTGGAAACACCATATATTTT. It is translated as CASSVDPGKSTGNTIYF.

The chain recombines TRBV9 with TRBJ1-1; D is unclear. V lost 3 bases and J lost 2, with 11 bases in between. Germline assignment: CDR1 SGDLS and CDR2 YYNGEE. The CDR3 runs 14 residues. The CDR3 loop is CASSETPRNTEAFF. The CDR3 DNA sequence: TGTGCCAGCAGCGAGACACCAAGAAACACTGAAGCTTTCTTT.

The chain links TRBV29-1 to TRBJ2-1; a possible D gene is TRBD1 (5 bases). CDR3 length equals 12 residues. CDR1 is SQVTM and CDR2 is ANQGSEA in the germline V gene. Trimming pared 1 base from V and 7 bases from J, leaving 8 bases between. The CDR3 bases are TGCAGCGTTGAAGGCCAGGGTAATGAGCAGTTCTTC. Protein: CSVEGQGNEQFF.

This sequence joins TRBV19 and TRBJ1-1, with 7 bases aligning to TRBD1. Per germline, CDR1 LNHDA and CDR2 SQIVND (reference sequence). After removal of 4 bases from V and 0 bases from J, the junction contained 8 bases not matched to a gene. CDR3 size: 16 residues. The CDR3 nucleotides read TGTGCCAGTAGTAACCGGACAGGAGTAATGAACACTGAAGCTTTCTTT. Residues: CASSNRTGVMNTEAFF.

This clonotype was detected only a few times. The V gene is TRBV29-1, the J gene TRBJ2-7; 8 bases are a match to TRBD1. The CDR3 is 13 residues long. V lost 4 bases to trimming and J lost 3 bases; unmatched junction nucleotides: 5. Germline-derived CDR1 and CDR2 are SQVTM and ANQGSEA. The CDR3 is CSVATDRVYEQYF. For the CDR3, the DNA is TGCAGCGTTGCGACGGACAGGGTCTACGAGCAGTACTTC.

This clonotype appeared many times. Germline and junction disagree at one end, which may indicate a read error. The rearrangement links TRBV4-1 to TRBJ2-1, with no clear D. In germline, CDR1 is MGHRA, CDR2 YSYEKL. The CDR3 spans 11 residues. The chain's CDR3 is CASSQGNAQFF. In DNA, the CDR3 is TGCGCCAGCAGCCAAGGTAATGCGCAGTTCTTC.

This clonotype was picked up many times. The genes are TRBV6-5 and TRBJ1-2; tentative D call: TRBD1 (6 bases). This CDR3 comprises 14 residues. V lost 2 bases to trimming and J lost 8 bases, with 15 bases between them. Germline CDR1 reads MNHEY; CDR2 reads SVGAGI. The CDR3 sequence: CASSYEGHEAGYTF. DNA for the CDR3: TGTGCCAGCAGTTACGAGGGACATGAAGCAGGCTACACCTTC.

V usage is TRBV5-6 and J usage is TRBJ1-2, with 9 bases matching TRBD1. The CDR3 covers 14 residues. Germline V lookup: CDR1 SGHDT, CDR2 YYEEEE. V dropped 0 bases and J dropped 4; count of bases not matched to a gene: 1. The chain's CDR3 is CASSLGDRAYGYTF. CDR3 nucleotides: TGTGCCAGCAGCTTGGGGGACAGGGCCTATGGCTACACCTTC. Looking up the rest from reference TRBV5-6 and TRBJ1-2 gives the full variable domain: DAGVTQSPTHLIKTRGQQVTLRCSPKSGHDTVSWYQQALGQGPQFIFQYYEEEERQRGNFPDRFSGHQFPNYSSELNVNALLLGDSALYLCASSLGDRAYGYTFGSGTRLTVV.

This clonotype was found a few times. J is TRBJ2-5 and V is TRBV11-2; D possibly corresponds to TRBD2 (6 bases). V lost 1 base and J 4 bases, leaving 10 bases between the germline ends. The CDR3 spans 14 residues. Germline V gives CDR1 SGHAT, CDR2 FQNNGV. The DNA for the CDR3 is TGTGCCAGCAGCTTAGTATACGGGGGAGAGACCCAGTACTTC. Translating gives CASSLVYGGETQYF.

The gene calls are TRBV12-3 or TRBV12-4 and TRBJ1-4; 7 bases are shared with TRBD1. The CDR3 covers 16 residues. Germline trimming cut 6 bases from V and 0 bases from J; bases unmatched to any gene: 7. For the CDR3, the DNA is TGTGCCAGCAGACGTACAGGGGAGGCAACTAATGAAAAACTGTTTTTT. It codes for CASRRTGEATNEKLFF.

This clonotype has at least ten counts. This chain links TRBV5-1 with TRBJ2-1; TRBD1 matches 11 bases. Germline CDR1 reads SGHRS; CDR2 reads YFSETQ. V lost 3 bases, J lost 6 bases, and 2 bases stayed unmatched. This CDR3 contains 14 residues. CDR3 residues: CASSYGTGGNEQFF. CDR3 DNA: TGCGCCAGCAGCTACGGGACAGGGGGCAATGAGCAGTTCTTC.

This clonotype was detected only a few times. The genes are TRBV30 and TRBJ2-5, with D tentatively TRBD1 (6 bases). Germline values: CDR1 GTSNPN, CDR2 SVGIG (reference sequence). CDR3 length: 13 amino acids. V gave up 3 bases and J gave up 6 bases, with 14 bases separating them. The DNA of the CDR3 is TGTGCCTGGAGACAGGGATACGAAAAGACCCAGTACTTC. Protein sequence: CAWRQGYEKTQYF.

This clonotype has just one count. The rearrangement uses TRBV29-1 and TRBJ2-1; 10 nucleotides match TRBD2. With 6 bases clipped from V and 9 bases from J, the junction kept 8 bases outside the gene matches. The germline V gene encodes CDR1 SQVTM and CDR2 ANQGSEA. The CDR3 extends over 13 amino acids. In DNA form, the CDR3 reads TGCAGCGTAGACCGTAGCGGGGGGTTTGAGCAGTTCTTC. This encodes CSVDRSGGFEQFF.

The chain joins TRBV6-7 to TRBJ2-7; D may be TRBD1 (5 bases). TRBV6-7 is annotated as an ORF whose role is uncertain. This CDR3 is built from 16 residues. The germline V and J ends were trimmed by 0 bases and 4 bases, with 16 bases remaining between them. CDR3 region: CASSYSAAAGLYEQYF. The CDR3 DNA reads TGTGCCAGCAGTTACTCGGCGGCGGCAGGGCTTTACGAGCAGTACTTC.

The rearrangement joins TRBV4-1 to TRBJ2-3, with TRBD2 identical over 9 bases. Germline-derived CDR1 and CDR2 are MGHRA and YSYEKL. V was clipped by 0 bases and J by 2 bases; unmatched bases: 9. The CDR3 covers 18 residues. CDR3 sequence: CASSQDPNLAGATDTQYF. The DNA of the CDR3 is TGCGCCAGCAGCCAAGATCCCAATTTAGCGGGGGCCACAGATACGCAGTATTTT.

This clonotype appeared once. V and J are TRBV6-5 and TRBJ2-7; D possibly corresponds to TRBD2 (6 bases). Trimming removed 10 bases from V and 0 bases from J, with 13 bases in between. This CDR3 contains 13 residues. Per the germline V gene, CDR1 is MNHEY and CDR2 is SVGAGI. The DNA for the CDR3 is TGTGCCACCCGGGACTTCCTCTCCTACGAGCAGTACTTC. Residues: CATRDFLSYEQYF.

This clonotype was observed many times. Here the CDR3 DNA reads TGTGCCAGCAGTTATCGGGGTCGAAGCTCCTACGAGCAGTACTTC. Its protein is CASSYRGRSSYEQYF. The chain is built from TRBV2 and TRBJ2-7; TRBD2 is a possible D gene (5 bases). The germline CDR1 and CDR2 sequences are SNHLY and FYNNEI. The CDR3 runs to 15 residues. Trimming left V 5 bases short and J 0 bases short, with 14 bases between.

V usage is TRBV9 and J usage is TRBJ1-3, with D unclear. This CDR3 has 13 amino acids. The V gene's germline CDR1 is SGDLS and CDR2 YYNGEE. The ends were cut back, 3 bases at V and 0 bases at J, with 4 bases in the middle. The CDR3 DNA reads as TGTGCCAGCAGCGACCTCTCTGGAAACACCATATATTTT. This encodes CASSDLSGNTIYF.

The CDR3: CASSQDFPPRNEQYF. CDR3 DNA: TGTGCCAGCAGCCAAGATTTCCCCCCCCGGAACGAGCAGTACTTC. The chain carries TRBV4-2 and TRBJ2-7; D is uncertain. The CDR3 length is 15 residues. Trimming stripped 0 bases from V and 5 bases from J, with 14 bases between. Looked up from germline, CDR1 is LGHNA and CDR2 is YNFKEQ.

The chain combines TRBV4-1 with TRBJ2-1, with TRBD1 matching over 7 bases. Trimming removed 2 bases from V and 12 bases from J; junction bases left unmatched: 7. Germline V CDR1 and CDR2: MGHRA, YSYEKL. The CDR3 sequence is 13 residues long. The CDR3 DNA reads as TGCGCCAGCAGCCAACCCCCGGGACAGAGGCAGTTCTTC. It codes for CASSQPPGQRQFF.

This clonotype was detected only a few times. V usage is TRBV23-1 and J usage is TRBJ2-1, with D tentatively TRBD1 (5 bases). TRBV23-1 is an ORF; its function is uncertain. Trimming took off 0 bases at V and 8 bases at J, with 11 bases between the two ends. CDR3 length: 14 residues. CDR3 sequence: CASSQSSRDYEQFF. In nucleotides, the CDR3 is TGCGCCAGCAGTCAATCGTCCAGGGATTATGAGCAGTTCTTC.